This T cell receptor (beta chain) stems from a study of cytomegalovirus exposure and HLA in healthy donors. Study overall: Both the 120 validation repertoires and the roughly 620 first-cohort repertoires used the same platform, as reported by a later analysis.

Using immunoSEQ multiplex PCR, the repertoire was profiled, and TCRdb retains in-frame clones only, with some absent. The profile covers fewer than 250,000 clones, with about 84% appearing a single time and more than 1.1% taken by the ten largest. The study, taken as a whole, reports: The study put under 200 TCR beta chains on its list as cytomegalovirus-associated. CMV antigen specificity of a few CMV-associated chains was confirmed in vitro. Rarity characterized most TCR sequences, yet some public TCRs appeared in many donors.

On this clone: As yet, its antigen is unknown.

V gave up 4 bases and J gave up 2 bases, with 21 bases separating them. CDR3 length: 18 amino acids. CDR1 and CDR2 (germline): MNHEY, SMNVEV (reference sequence). The chain has TRBV27 and TRBJ1-5; a possible D gene is TRBD1 (5 bases). The TCR comes from a woman aged 18 to 35 in good health and CMV-seronegative. The sample was PBMCs. The CDR3 here is CASSSRQRTVGGNQPQHF. The DNA for the CDR3 is TGTGCCAGCAGTTCTCGACAGCGAACGGTGGGTGGCAATCAGCCCCAGCATTTT.